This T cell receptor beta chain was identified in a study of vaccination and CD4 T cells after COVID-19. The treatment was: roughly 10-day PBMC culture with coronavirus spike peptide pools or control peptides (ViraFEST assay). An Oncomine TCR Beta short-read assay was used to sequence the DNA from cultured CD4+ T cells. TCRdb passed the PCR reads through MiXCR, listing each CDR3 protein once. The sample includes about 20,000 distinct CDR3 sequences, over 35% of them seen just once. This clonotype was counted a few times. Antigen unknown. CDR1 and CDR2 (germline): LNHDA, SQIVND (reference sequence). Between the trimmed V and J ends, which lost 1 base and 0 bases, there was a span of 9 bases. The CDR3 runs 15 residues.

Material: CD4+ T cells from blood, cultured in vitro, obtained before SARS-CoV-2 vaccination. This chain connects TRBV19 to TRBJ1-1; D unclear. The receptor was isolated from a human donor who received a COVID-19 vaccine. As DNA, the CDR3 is TGTGCCAGTAGTATAGTTGGGCCGGTGAACACTGAAGCTTTCTTT. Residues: CASSIVGPVNTEAFF.